These 27 T cell receptor beta chains share one sample of origin, sequenced in a study of early T cells in non-severe SARS-CoV-2 infection. One entry per CDR3 protein, called by TCRdb with MiXCR from the 5' RACE reads. The table records around 99,000 distinct CDR3 sequences, 8.5% to 14% of them present only once. The sequenced sample was whole blood. All receptors come from an adult who was a healthcare worker with PCR-confirmed SARS-CoV-2 infection or an uninfected control (not recorded which).

The chain uses TRBV29-1 and TRBJ1-2, with D possibly TRBD1 on 5 matching bases. CDR3 size: 13 residues. The ends were cut back, 2 bases at V and 7 bases at J, with 14 bases in the middle. Germline assignment: CDR1 SQVTM and CDR2 ANQGSEA. CDR3 coding DNA: TGCAGCGTTGAAAGTCAGGGTTCATCTGGCTACACCTTC. The encoded protein is CSVESQGSSGYTF. The full variable domain, its missing parts supplied by reference TRBV29-1 and TRBJ1-2, is SAVISQKPSRDICQRGTSLTIQCQVDSQVTMMFWYRQQPGQSLTLIATANQGSEATYESGFVIDKFPISRPNLTFSTLTVSNMSPEDSSIYLCSVESQGSSGYTFGSGTRLTVV.

This clonotype has just a few counts. This chain links TRBV12-3 or TRBV12-4 with TRBJ1-5; 7 nucleotides match TRBD1. The CDR3 covers 14 residues. The V and J ends lost 3 bases and 4 bases, in that order; junction bases with no gene match: 3. This CDR3 is CASSFEQGNQPQHF. CDR3 bases: TGTGCCAGCAGTTTCGAACAGGGGAATCAGCCCCAGCATTTT.

This clonotype was found a few times. The J gene is TRBJ2-1, the V gene TRBV6-5; D unresolved. This CDR3 has 14 amino acids. Germline CDR1 MNHEY, CDR2 SVGAGI. Trimming pared 4 bases from V and 1 base from J, leaving 8 bases between. As DNA, the CDR3 is TGTGCCAGCAGTTCCGGGTTGTCCTACAATGAGCAGTTCTTC. As protein: CASSSGLSYNEQFF.

The table lists this clonotype with a few counts. At one of its ends the junction is not consistent with the germline gene, which may arise from a read error. V gene TRBV7-2 combines with J gene TRBJ2-6, with D possibly being TRBD2 (6 bases). The CDR3 sequence is 17 residues long. Germline-derived CDR1 and CDR2 are SGHTA and FQGNSA. CDR3 nucleotides: TGTGCCAGCAGCCCCTGGCAGGGAGGTTCTGGGGCCAACGTCCTGATTTTC. It translates to CASSPWQGGSGANVLIF.

This clonotype has ten or more counts. This chain joins TRBV6-5 and TRBJ1-4; D perhaps matches TRBD1 (5 bases). Per the germline V gene, CDR1 is MNHEY and CDR2 is SVGAGI. Trimming removed 5 bases from V and 7 bases from J, with 14 bases in between. The CDR3 is 14 residues long. CDR3 sequence: CASSGRTGGEKLFF. CDR3 nucleotides: TGTGCCAGCAGTGGGAGGACGGGGGGTGAAAAACTGTTTTTT.

The chain couples TRBV12-3 or TRBV12-4 to TRBJ1-5, with D maybe TRBD1 (6 bases). Trimming pared 7 bases from V and 6 bases from J, leaving 16 bases between. This CDR3 comprises 14 residues. CDR3: CASMAQGDSQPQHF. As DNA, the CDR3 is TGTGCCAGCATGGCACAGGGTGATTCTCAGCCCCAGCATTTT.

This clonotype has a count of ten or more. The CDR3 bases are TGTGCCAGCAGTCCGGACAGGTCGGGCACAGATACGCAGTATTTT. Protein product: CASSPDRSGTDTQYF. The rearrangement joins TRBV2 to TRBJ2-3; 7 bases map to TRBD1. Germline trimming cut 5 bases from V and 1 base from J; bases unmatched to any gene: 6. This CDR3 comprises 15 residues. The germline gives CDR1 SNHLY, CDR2 FYNNEI.

In this sample, this clonotype turned up a few times. V gene TRBV4-2 combines with J gene TRBJ2-7, with 8 nucleotides matching TRBD2. Germline assignment: CDR1 LGHNA and CDR2 YNFKEQ. The CDR3 contains 15 residues. J was trimmed by 3 bases and V by 0 bases; bases with no gene match: 4. The CDR3: CASSQEWLAGYEQYF. Here the CDR3 DNA reads TGTGCCAGCAGCCAAGAATGGCTAGCGGGCTACGAGCAGTACTTC.

The chain combines TRBV10-2 with TRBJ2-6; TRBD1 aligns across 11 bases. The CDR3 is made up of 16 amino acids. V gave up 7 bases and J gave up 1 base; unmatched junction bases: 3. Germline V gene data show CDR1 as WSHSY and CDR2 as SAAADI. CDR3 loop: CASTGQGASGANVLTF. CDR3 in DNA: TGCGCCAGCACTGGACAGGGGGCATCTGGGGCCAACGTCCTGACTTTC.

Concerning this clonotype itself: With a much larger clone just one base away, this may be a read error. The gene calls are TRBV7-9 and TRBJ2-1; a weak D match, TRBD2 (5 bases). Trimming removed 5 bases at V and 4 bases at J, with 18 bases between. Germline V lookup: CDR1 SEHNR, CDR2 FQNEAQ (reference sequence). CDR3 size: 16 residues. The CDR3 DNA reads TGTGCCAGCAGCCGATACACTAGTAACCCTTACAATGAGCAGTTCTTC. Encoded protein: CASSRYTSNPYNEQFF.

This clonotype showed up many times. This CDR3 is CASSRSADTYQPQHF. The CDR3 bases are TGCGCCAGCAGCCGCTCCGCGGACACGTATCAGCCCCAGCATTTT. The genes are TRBV4-1 and TRBJ1-5; D is possibly TRBD1 (5 bases). Per the germline V gene, CDR1 is MGHRA and CDR2 is YSYEKL. Trimming took 4 bases from V and 5 from J, leaving 15 bases between them. CDR3 size: 15 residues.

This clonotype was counted at least ten times. This chain joins TRBV7-2 and TRBJ2-7; D might be TRBD2 (6 bases). V dropped 5 bases and J dropped 3 bases, with 23 bases sitting between them. The germline V gene encodes CDR1 SGHTA and CDR2 FQGNSA. This CDR3 contains 17 residues. CDR3 bases: TGTGCCAGCAGCCAAAGGGCTCCAGCGGGTTTGGGCTACGAGCAGTACTTC. Its protein is CASSQRAPAGLGYEQYF.

This sequence joins TRBV12-3 or TRBV12-4 and TRBJ1-6; D is perhaps TRBD1 (5 bases). V was pared by 6 bases and J by 10 bases, with 10 bases between. The CDR3 is made up of 12 amino acids. The CDR3 DNA reads TGTGCCAGCAGCCCAGGGTTATCACCCCTCCACTTT. Translated: CASSPGLSPLHF.

A few counts support this clonotype. The rearrangement uses TRBV6-5 and TRBJ2-6; TRBD2 matches at 12 bases. The CDR3 runs to 17 residues. Losses at the gene ends were 6 bases for V and 0 bases for J; bases not matched to a gene: 3. Germline loops: CDR1 MNHEY, CDR2 SVGAGI. The CDR3 loop is CASRPTSGGSGANVLTF. The CDR3 DNA reads TGTGCCAGCAGGCCGACTAGCGGGGGCTCTGGGGCCAACGTCCTGACTTTC.

In this sample, this clonotype turned up many times. The V and J genes are TRBV3-1 and TRBJ2-1; TRBD2 matches at 13 bases. Germline V gene sequence: CDR1 LGHDT, CDR2 YNNKEL (reference sequence). Trimming removed 0 bases from V and 0 bases from J; junction bases left unmatched: 8. The CDR3 extends over 20 amino acids. The CDR3 here is CASSQDPGLAGLSSYNEQFF. The CDR3 DNA reads TGTGCCAGCAGCCAAGATCCGGGACTAGCGGGGTTAAGCTCCTACAATGAGCAGTTCTTC.

The chain recombines TRBV20-1 with TRBJ2-3; no clear D. The CDR3 is made up of 14 amino acids. The ends were cut back, 1 base at V and 2 bases at J, with 10 bases in the middle. Germline CDR1 is DFQATT and CDR2 is SNEGSKA (reference sequence). CDR3 coding DNA: TGCAGTGCTAGAGGGCGGTACCTCACAGATACGCAGTATTTT. It yields the protein CSARGRYLTDTQYF.

There are many counts of this clonotype. The V and J genes are TRBV20-1 and TRBJ2-5; 10 bases fit TRBD2. With V trimmed by 4 bases and J by 5 bases, 10 bases remained unmatched. Germline V gene lookup returns CDR1 DFQATT and CDR2 SNEGSKA (reference sequence). The CDR3 loop spans 15 amino acids. In DNA form, the CDR3 reads TGCAGTGCTATTTCCAGCGGGAGGGGAGCTGAGACCCAGTACTTC. Amino acid sequence: CSAISSGRGAETQYF.

This rearrangement joins TRBV28 to TRBJ1-3, with a possible D match to TRBD1 (6 bases). The CDR3 loop spans 14 amino acids. From germline, CDR1 is MDHEN and CDR2 SYDVKM. Trimming pared 5 bases from V and 2 bases from J, leaving 10 bases between. The CDR3 reads CASSTQGPGNTIYF. Written as DNA, the CDR3 is TGTGCCAGCAGTACACAGGGACCTGGAAACACCATATATTTT.

This clonotype was observed at least ten times. V is TRBV3-1 and J is TRBJ2-5; maybe TRBD2 (6 bases). The CDR3 extends over 15 amino acids. The germline V gene encodes CDR1 LGHDT and CDR2 YNNKEL (reference sequence). Deletions cut 10 bases from V and 0 bases from J, with 18 bases between. This chain's CDR3 is CATNPSEKYQETQYF. The CDR3 DNA reads TGTGCCACCAATCCTAGCGAAAAATACCAAGAGACCCAGTACTTC.

As regards this clonotype: A much larger clone is a single base away; this may be a read error. The V and J genes are TRBV7-8 and TRBJ2-1; perhaps TRBD2 as D (5 bases). The CDR3 is 14 amino acids. CDR1 and CDR2 (germline): SGHVS, FQNEAQ. For the CDR3, the DNA is TGTGTCAGCAGCGGTGAACACCCGGACAATGAGCAGTTCTTC. Amino acids: CVSSGEHPDNEQFF.

This clonotype has ten or more counts. The V and J genes are TRBV5-1 and TRBJ1-3, with a possible D match to TRBD1 (5 bases). CDR3 length: 16 amino acids. Trimming removed 0 bases at V and 5 bases at J, with 15 bases between. Germline V CDR1 and CDR2: SGHRS, YFSETQ. Here the CDR3 reads CASSLAGTEQRNTIYF. The CDR3 coding sequence is TGCGCCAGCAGCTTGGCTGGGACGGAGCAGCGAAACACCATATATTTT.

In its sample, this clonotype was seen many times. The V gene is TRBV28, the J gene TRBJ2-7; 10 bases match TRBD2. V gave up 6 bases and J gave up 1 base; unmatched junction bases: 6. This CDR3 has 15 amino acids. Germline V gives CDR1 MDHEN, CDR2 SYDVKM. The CDR3 DNA reads as TGTGCCAGCAGGGCAGCGGGAGGGCGTTCCTACGAGCAGTACTTC. Translating gives CASRAAGGRSYEQYF.

The sample holds many counts of this clonotype. The chain links TRBV20-1 to TRBJ2-3; a possible D gene is TRBD2 (5 bases). This CDR3 has 14 amino acids. The germline V gene encodes CDR1 DFQATT and CDR2 SNEGSKA (reference sequence). V lost 3 bases and J lost 1, with 11 bases in between. The CDR3 DNA reads as TGCAGTGCTAGTTTGGGAGAGGGCACAGATACGCAGTATTTT. Its translation is CSASLGEGTDTQYF.

The chain uses TRBV7-3 and TRBJ2-3, with a weak D call TRBD1 (6 bases). The CDR3 runs to 14 residues. Trimming left V 4 bases short and J 10 bases short, with 18 bases between. Germline values: CDR1 SGHTA, CDR2 FQGTGA. The CDR3 DNA is TGTGCCAGCAGCTCCGGGACAACCGGTGCTTCGCAGTATTTT. Amino acids: CASSSGTTGASQYF.

This clonotype was observed a few times. V and J are TRBV6-6 and TRBJ1-5, with D hard to call. This CDR3 has 14 amino acids. V was cut by 2 bases and J by 4 bases, with 9 bases left in between. Looked up from germline, CDR1 is MNHNY and CDR2 is SVGAGI (reference sequence). This chain's CDR3 is CASSYQLGNQPQHF. The DNA for the CDR3 is TGTGCCAGCAGTTACCAGCTGGGAAATCAGCCCCAGCATTTT.

This clonotype has a handful of counts. J is TRBJ2-5 and V is TRBV20-1; D possibly corresponds to TRBD2 (5 bases). V was trimmed by 3 bases and J by 6 bases, leaving 11 bases between them. Germline V gene data show CDR1 as DFQATT and CDR2 as SNEGSKA (reference sequence). The CDR3 covers 12 residues. DNA for the CDR3: TGCAGTGCTAGGGCTAGCTTTCAGACCCAGTACTTC. Protein product: CSARASFQTQYF.

This clonotype was recorded at least ten times. This rearrangement joins TRBV20-1 to TRBJ2-3, with D tentatively TRBD2 (7 bases). This CDR3 spans 14 amino acids. Trimming took 6 bases from V and 4 from J, leaving 17 bases between them. CDR1 DFQATT and CDR2 SNEGSKA come from the germline V gene (reference sequence). This CDR3 is CSANRGAEADTQYF. CDR3 coding DNA: TGCAGTGCGAACCGGGGGGCCGAGGCAGATACGCAGTATTTT.